The next 12 T cell receptor beta chains were all read from a single sample in a study of blood T cell repertoires in COVID-19 (TCRdb year 2020). The protocol used for the library was the immunoSEQ multiplex PCR assay. TCRdb took this table from immuneACCESS and kept in-frame rearrangements with V and J called. Such tables lack part of the clones; where checked against another copy, unresolved V genes explain under half of the gap, and the rest is unexplained. This sample lists about 150,000 clones; approximately 79% were detected once. The ten largest clones represent around 7.8% of the sample. Sequenced input: PBMCs or T cells enriched from blood (not recorded which). Receptor source: a man aged 50 to 59 who had recovered from COVID-19.

The chain joins TRBV5-1 to TRBJ2-3; 11 bases align to TRBD1. V trimming: 5 bases; J trimming: 5 bases; junction bases outside the gene matches: 4. CDR1 is SGHRS, CDR2 YFSETQ, per germline. The CDR3 length is 14 residues. The CDR3 loop is CASRWTGGEDTQYF. DNA for the CDR3: TGCGCCAGCAGGTGGACAGGGGGCGAAGATACGCAGTATTTT.

The rearrangement joins TRBV14 to TRBJ2-7; TRBD1 matches 9 bases. The J segment lost 2 bases and the V segment lost 4 bases, leaving 6 bases of the junction unmatched. Germline loops: CDR1 SGHDN, CDR2 FVKESK. The CDR3 spans 15 residues. Here the CDR3 reads CASSRPGTGTYEQYF. The CDR3 DNA follows: TGTGCCAGCAGCCGTCCCGGGACAGGGACCTACGAGCAGTACTTC.

This chain uses TRBV5-6 with TRBJ1-1, with a weak D call TRBD1 (5 bases). Germline values: CDR1 SGHDT, CDR2 YYEEEE. V lost 5 bases and J lost 4, with 12 bases in between. This CDR3 region has 13 residues. CDR3 loop: CASRRSGGTEAFF. The CDR3 region has the DNA TGTGCCAGCAGGCGATCGGGGGGCACTGAAGCTTTCTTT.

This clone has just a few counts. The CDR3 sequence is CASSIGRVNTEAFF. DNA for the CDR3: TGTGCCAGTAGTATAGGGCGGGTGAACACTGAAGCTTTCTTT. The chain joins TRBV19 to TRBJ1-1; no clear D gene. With 1 base removed from V and 0 bases from J, the gap between germline ends came to 6 bases. The CDR3 is made up of 14 amino acids. From germline, CDR1 is LNHDA and CDR2 SQIVND (reference sequence).

The chain carries TRBV11-2 and TRBJ2-6, with a weak D call TRBD2 (6 bases). Trimming took 2 bases from V and 1 from J, leaving 9 bases between them. The CDR3 runs to 16 residues. The germline CDR1 and CDR2 sequences are SGHAT and FQNNGV. The CDR3 sequence: CASSLQGLSGANVLTF. The CDR3 DNA is TGTGCCAGCAGCTTACAGGGACTTTCTGGGGCCAACGTCCTGACTTTC.

This clone appeared a single time. The chain uses TRBV30 and TRBJ2-3; D is undetermined. V was shortened by 0 bases and J by 4 bases, with 11 bases between the two germline ends. Per the germline V gene, CDR1 is GTSNPN and CDR2 is SVGIG (reference sequence). This CDR3 is built from 14 residues. This CDR3 is CAWSVFGRSDTQYF. CDR3 sequence (DNA): TGTGCCTGGAGTGTATTTGGGCGCTCAGATACGCAGTATTTT.

The V gene is TRBV30, the J gene TRBJ1-6; D is perhaps TRBD1 (6 bases). Germline V gene data show CDR1 as GTSNPN and CDR2 as SVGIG (reference sequence). CDR3 length: 13 amino acids. V lost 5 bases and J lost 7, with 12 bases in between. Written as DNA, the CDR3 is TGTGCCTGGGGACAACAGGGAAATTCACCCCTCCACTTT. Its protein product is CAWGQQGNSPLHF.

This sequence joins TRBV18 and TRBJ2-5, with 11 bases identical to TRBD1. V lost 5 bases and J lost 4; bases outside the gene matches: 3. Germline assignment: CDR1 KGHSH and CDR2 LQKENI. CDR3 length: 14 amino acids. For the CDR3, the DNA is TGTGCCAGCTCATCAGGACAGGGGGCAGAGACCCAGTACTTC. Translated, it gives CASSSGQGAETQYF.

This clone has a handful of counts. The rearrangement uses TRBV19 and TRBJ1-1, with a possible D match to TRBD1 (5 bases). The germline CDR1 and CDR2 sequences are LNHDA and SQIVND (reference sequence). The CDR3 consists of 13 residues. V was pared by 6 bases and J by 1 base, with 9 bases between. The CDR3 spells CASSRDRNTEAFF. CDR3 DNA: TGTGCCAGTAGCAGAGACAGGAACACTGAAGCTTTCTTT.

The J gene is TRBJ1-2, the V gene TRBV29-1, with TRBD1 identical over 8 bases. This CDR3 is 13 amino acids long. V shed 7 bases, J shed 2 bases, and the junction held 6 bases outside the gene matches. Germline V gene data show CDR1 as SQVTM and CDR2 as ANQGSEA. Here the CDR3 reads CSADRGSNYGYTF. The CDR3 coding sequence is TGCAGCGCCGACAGGGGATCGAACTATGGCTACACCTTC.

The rearrangement links TRBV6-5 to TRBJ1-2; no firm D call. CDR1 and CDR2 (germline): MNHEY, SVGAGI. With 4 bases removed from V and 4 bases from J, the gap between germline ends came to 10 bases. The CDR3 has 13 amino acids. DNA of the CDR3: TGTGCCAGCAGTTCCGCAGGCTCCTATGGCTACACCTTC. It yields the protein CASSSAGSYGYTF.

The rearrangement joins TRBV11-2 to TRBJ1-6; 7 nucleotides match TRBD1. The CDR3 has 16 amino acids. Germline CDR1 reads SGHAT; CDR2 reads FQNNGV. V was clipped by 5 bases and J by 8 bases; unmatched bases: 12. The CDR3 DNA follows: TGTGCCAGCAGCCCTAGACAGGGCCTCTTTTATTCACCCCTCCACTTT. Translation: CASSPRQGLFYSPLHF.